This note documents a single T cell receptor beta chain sequence. Its antigen remains unknown. The sample belongs to a study of monozygotic twins with inflammatory bowel disease. Broader study findings: IBD patients carried less diverse TCRbeta repertoires (inverse Simpson) than healthy co-twins.

Per germline, CDR1 DFQATT and CDR2 SNEGSKA (reference sequence). The CDR3 extends over 15 amino acids. There were around 3,500 ng of total RNA used for each TCR library. From the 5' RACE reads, TCRdb lists one entry per CDR3 protein and no DNA. Its table lists more than 300,000 distinct CDR3 sequences. RNA in its total form was extracted from whole blood, and T cells were not sorted. The chain employs TRBV20-1 and TRBJ1-5; without DNA, the TCRdb call of TRBD1 cannot be checked. This receptor was obtained from a human donor with ulcerative colitis or Crohn's disease, or a healthy co-twin of an affected twin (not recorded which). The specimen sequenced was blood. This CDR3 is CSARDPREGNQPQHF.